This T cell receptor (beta chain) originates from a study of cytomegalovirus exposure and HLA in healthy donors. General study points: In a later analysis, TCR beta V- and J-gene trimming was associated with a missense DCLRE1C variant. Earlier analysis yielded a pattern in which most TCR beta V segments were productive about 87% or about 30% of the time. Later work showed greater clonal expansion in HLA-associated TCR beta chains than in equally common others. Both high specificity and high sensitivity reportedly marked the classifier's diagnosis of cytomegalovirus status.

This clone was detected only a few times. Its target is not known. The PCR contained 60 Vbeta and 13 Jbeta primers. Method: immunoSEQ multiplex PCR; TCRdb's copy keeps in-frame clones and lacks some. The sample lists over 150,000 clones; about three quarters were seen once. Germline V lookup: CDR1 LGHNA, CDR2 YSLEER. Trimming removed 3 bases from V and 2 bases from J, with 11 bases in between. CDR3 length: 14 amino acids. The rearrangement uses TRBV4-3 and TRBJ2-7, with D maybe TRBD1 (5 bases). The sequencing sample was made of PBMCs. This clonotype was sampled from a man between 18 and 29 years old in good health and CMV-seronegative. This chain's CDR3 is CASSQDGATYEQYF. CDR3 nucleotide sequence: TGCGCCAGCAGCCAGGATGGGGCCACCTACGAGCAGTACTTC.